Each of the 2 T cell receptor beta chains below was sequenced from the same sample in a study of T-cell memory formation after mild COVID-19. TCRdb re-derived calls from the 5' RACE reads in MiXCR, one entry per CDR3 protein. The sample holds about 280,000 distinct CDR3 sequences, 8% to 10% seen once. Material for sequencing was PBMCs or a T cell subset sorted from them (not recorded which). These receptors all stem from a man between 18 and 35 years old who had mild COVID-19 (a few samples of this study predate the infection). Cell type and time point are not known.

V gene TRBV4-1 combines with J gene TRBJ2-3; 7 positions match TRBD1. CDR3 length equals 15 residues. V lost 3 bases and J lost 3; bases outside the gene matches: 6. CDR1 MGHRA and CDR2 YSYEKL come from the germline V gene. For the CDR3, the DNA is TGCGCCAGCAGCCATGCAACAGGGGTAACAGATACGCAGTATTTT. This codes for CASSHATGVTDTQYF.

This clonotype was found many times. This sequence joins TRBV12-3 or TRBV12-4 and TRBJ2-2; 9 bases align to TRBD2. The CDR3 consists of 18 residues. The J segment lost 7 bases and the V segment lost 5 bases, leaving 17 bases of the junction unmatched. CDR3 sequence reads: CASSAATLRGGLGGELFF. The CDR3 region has the DNA TGTGCCAGCAGTGCCGCGACTTTGCGGGGGGGCCTCGGCGGGGAGCTGTTTTTT.